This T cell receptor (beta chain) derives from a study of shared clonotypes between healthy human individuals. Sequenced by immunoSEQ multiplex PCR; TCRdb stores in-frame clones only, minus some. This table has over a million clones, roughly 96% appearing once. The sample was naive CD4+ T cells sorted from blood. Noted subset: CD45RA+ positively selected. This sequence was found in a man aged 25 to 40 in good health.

For the CDR3, the DNA is TGTGCCAGCAGGGGCCAGGGGGACACTGAAGCTTTCTTT. Its protein is CASRGQGDTEAFF. The V gene is TRBV2, the J gene TRBJ1-1, with 7 bases identical to TRBD1. V lost 6 bases to trimming and J lost 3 bases; unmatched junction nucleotides: 4. There are 13 residues in the CDR3. Germline values: CDR1 SNHLY, CDR2 FYNNEI. The full variable domain, with the rest looked up from reference TRBV2 and TRBJ1-1, is EPEVTQTPSHQVTQMGQEVILRCVPISNHLYFYWYRQILGQKVEFLVSFYNNEISEKSEIFDDQFSVERPDGSNFTLKIRSTKLEDSAMYFCASRGQGDTEAFFGQGTRLTVV.